This TCR beta chain was sequenced during a study of blood T cells in healthy people across ages. To note about this clonotype: The antigen is undetermined.

CDR1 and CDR2 (germline): MNHNS, SASEGT. V was cut by 7 bases and J by 4 bases, with 10 bases left in between. CDR3 length equals 12 residues. A second roughly 7 to 12 cycle PCR used barcoded and J-beta primers. TCRdb recomputed calls from the 5' RACE reads with MiXCR, one row per CDR3 protein. Of around 1.7 million distinct CDR3 sequences detected, about 30% appear once; the ten largest clones hold more than 6%. Notes on the study in general: Donor CMV status was unknown, possibly confounding expanded clonotype changes.

The chain couples TRBV6-1 to TRBJ1-2, with D hard to call. The origin of this receptor is a woman in her twenties or thirties in good health. Sequenced input: blood. The chain's CDR3 is CASNPGVYGYTF. The CDR3 DNA is TGTGCCAGCAACCCGGGAGTCTATGGCTACACCTTC.